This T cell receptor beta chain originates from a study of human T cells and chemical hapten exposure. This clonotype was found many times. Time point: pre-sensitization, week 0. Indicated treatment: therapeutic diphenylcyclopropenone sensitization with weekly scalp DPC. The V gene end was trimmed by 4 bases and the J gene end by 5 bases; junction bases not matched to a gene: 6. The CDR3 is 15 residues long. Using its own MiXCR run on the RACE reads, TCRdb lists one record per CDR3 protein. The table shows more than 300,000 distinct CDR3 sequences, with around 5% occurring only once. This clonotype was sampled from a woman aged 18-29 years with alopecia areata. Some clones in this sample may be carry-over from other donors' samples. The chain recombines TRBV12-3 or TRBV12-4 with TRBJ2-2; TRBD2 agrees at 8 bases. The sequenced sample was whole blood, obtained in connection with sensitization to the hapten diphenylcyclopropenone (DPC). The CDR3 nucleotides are TGTGCCAGCAGTTCCCTCGGGAGGGGGACCGGGGAGCTGTTTTTT. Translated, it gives CASSSLGRGTGELFF.